A single T cell receptor beta chain is shown here with its context. The antigen is undetermined. This CDR3 has 14 amino acids. CDR1 and CDR2 (germline): SNHLY, FYNNEI. V was cut by 4 bases and J by 4 bases, with 10 bases left in between. The data were obtained in a study of siplizumab effects on memory and regulatory T cells. Study findings and constraints: Assignment of a naive or memory phenotype failed for roughly 75-97% of the proliferating CD4+ or CD8+ clones.

Sequenced by immunoSEQ multiplex PCR; TCRdb stores in-frame clones only, minus some. The data hold roughly 93,000 clones, with roughly 94% observed a single time. The source of this sequence is a human donor in good health. Sequencing was done on a sample of non-Treg CD4+ T cells sorted from blood. The chain recombines TRBV2 with TRBJ2-2; perhaps TRBD2 as D (5 bases). This CDR3 reads CASSAEVGTGELFF. The CDR3 region has the DNA TGTGCCAGCAGTGCGGAGGTGGGCACCGGGGAGCTGTTTTTT.